The 16 T cell receptor beta chains below all came from one sample that was sequenced in a study of blood T cell repertoires in COVID-19. Here immunoSEQ multiplex PCR was the method, and the copy in TCRdb shows in-frame clones only, minus some. The table records approximately 150,000 clones, around 80% of them present only once. The source material was peripheral blood. The receptors shown here come from a man aged 60 to 69 with active or convalescent COVID-19.

V and J are TRBV28 and TRBJ2-3; TRBD2 is a possible D gene (6 bases). The CDR3 covers 14 residues. CDR1 and CDR2 (germline): MDHEN, SYDVKM. The V end lost 5 bases, the J end lost 3 bases, and 12 bases lay between the germline ends. The CDR3 DNA reads TGTGCCAGCAGTATTTCCCTAGCGACAGATACGCAGTATTTT. Its translation: CASSISLATDTQYF.

The rearrangement uses TRBV7-8 and TRBJ2-3; 14 positions agree with TRBD2. The V gene's germline CDR1 is SGHVS and CDR2 FQNEAQ. The CDR3 loop spans 17 amino acids. The trim removed 5 bases at V and 8 bases at J, leaving 12 bases unmatched. This CDR3 is CASSPRTSGGLSGTQYF. The CDR3, as DNA: TGTGCCAGCAGCCCAAGGACTAGCGGGGGGCTTTCGGGTACGCAGTATTTT.

The genes are TRBV19 and TRBJ1-2; tentatively, D is TRBD1 (6 bases). CDR1 is LNHDA and CDR2 is SQIVND in the germline V gene (reference sequence). Trimming cost V 11 bases and J 4 bases, with 17 bases left between them. The CDR3 runs to 13 residues. DNA of the CDR3: TGTGCCTCCAGTCAGTCAGGGGCCTATGGCTACACCTTC. It is translated as CASSQSGAYGYTF.

The chain is built from TRBV6-2 or TRBV6-3 and TRBJ2-4, with TRBD2 identical over 8 bases. V gave up 4 bases and J gave up 0 bases; unmatched junction bases: 8. Per germline, CDR1 MNHEY and CDR2 SVGEGT. The CDR3 is 17 residues long. In DNA, the CDR3 is TGTGCCAGCAGTTTATTCCGGGGGGGTCTAGCCAAAAACATTCAGTACTTC. Translating it yields CASSLFRGGLAKNIQYF.

V usage is TRBV28 and J usage is TRBJ2-7, with 10 bases aligning to TRBD1. The V gene end was trimmed by 6 bases and the J gene end by 12 bases; junction bases not matched to a gene: 11. Germline CDR1 reads MDHEN; CDR2 reads SYDVKM. This CDR3 is 13 amino acids long. The CDR3 sequence is CASSPRDRGRWYF. CDR3 nucleotides: TGTGCCAGCAGCCCGAGGGACAGGGGACGATGGTACTTC.

The chain carries TRBV20-1 and TRBJ2-7; 9 bases agree with TRBD1. The germline CDR1 and CDR2 sequences are DFQATT and SNEGSKA (reference sequence). The CDR3 has 14 residues. J lost 3 bases, V lost 3 bases, and 6 bases had no gene match. Written as DNA, the CDR3 is TGCAGTGCTAGTACAGGGGGCGCTCGCTACGAGCAGTACTTC. Translated, it gives CSASTGGARYEQYF.

The V gene is TRBV11-3, the J gene TRBJ2-3, with 11 bases that match TRBD2. The germline gives CDR1 SGHNT, CDR2 YENEEA. CDR3 length: 16 amino acids. J was trimmed by 6 bases and V by 4 bases; bases with no gene match: 9. The CDR3 region is CASSSLAGGVLDTQYF. The CDR3 bases are TGTGCCAGCAGCTCTCTAGCGGGGGGCGTGCTTGATACGCAGTATTTT.

The genes are TRBV4-1 and TRBJ2-1; TRBD2 agrees at 10 bases. The CDR3 contains 20 residues. V shed 0 bases, J shed 2 bases, and the junction held 13 bases outside the gene matches. Germline CDR1 MGHRA, CDR2 YSYEKL. DNA of the CDR3: TGCGCCAGCAGCCAAGAATATGGGAGGACTAGCGGCCACACCTACAATGAGCAGTTCTTC. Translating gives CASSQEYGRTSGHTYNEQFF.

The V and J genes are TRBV7-9 and TRBJ1-4; D is perhaps TRBD1 (5 bases). Germline loops: CDR1 SEHNR, CDR2 FQNEAQ (reference sequence). The CDR3 sequence is 14 residues long. V was trimmed by 1 base and J by 8 bases, leaving 11 bases between them. This CDR3 reads CASSLGQIEEKLFF. As DNA, the CDR3 is TGTGCCAGCAGCTTAGGACAGATCGAGGAAAAACTGTTTTTT.

The chain is built from TRBV19 and TRBJ1-1; TRBD1 matches at 10 bases. J lost 2 bases, V lost 6 bases, and 6 bases had no gene match. CDR1 and CDR2 from the germline V gene are LNHDA and SQIVND (reference sequence). The CDR3 spans 15 residues. CDR3 sequence reads: CASRSGQGGNTEAFF. The CDR3 nucleotides are TGTGCCAGTAGGAGCGGACAGGGGGGTAACACTGAAGCTTTCTTT.

This clone was recorded only once. The gene calls are TRBV19 and TRBJ2-7; TRBD2 matches at 8 bases. V was pared by 3 bases and J by 2 bases, with 6 bases of the junction left unmatched. Germline lookup yields CDR1 LNHDA and CDR2 SQIVND (reference sequence). The CDR3 runs to 15 residues. This chain's CDR3 is CASSIRLASTYEQYF. CDR3 coding DNA: TGTGCCAGTAGTATTCGACTAGCGTCGACCTACGAGCAGTACTTC.

This clone was picked up a small number of times. The V and J genes are TRBV11-2 and TRBJ2-1; 16 bases line up with TRBD2. Per the germline V gene, CDR1 is SGHAT and CDR2 is FQNNGV. The CDR3 totals 16 residues. Losses at the gene ends were 1 base for V and 9 bases for J; bases not matched to a gene: 3. The CDR3 is CASSLVGTSGRAEQFF. CDR3 coding DNA: TGTGCCAGCAGCTTAGTGGGGACTAGCGGGAGGGCTGAGCAGTTCTTC.

The rearrangement joins TRBV4-1 to TRBJ2-3; no clear D. Trimming took 3 bases from V and 3 from J, leaving 13 bases between them. The CDR3 has 15 amino acids. The germline gives CDR1 MGHRA, CDR2 YSYEKL. The CDR3 loop reads CASSHGGSKTDTQYF. CDR3 DNA sequence: TGCGCCAGCAGCCACGGCGGCTCGAAAACAGATACGCAGTATTTT.

This rearrangement joins TRBV6-5 to TRBJ1-2; 9 bases map to TRBD1. CDR3 length equals 15 residues. Trimming at V came to 5 bases and at J to 2 bases, leaving 6 bases not matched to a gene. Per the germline V gene, CDR1 is MNHEY and CDR2 is SVGAGI. The CDR3 DNA follows: TGTGCCAGCAGTACACCGGGACAGGGAAACTATGGCTACACCTTC. Its protein is CASSTPGQGNYGYTF.

The chain has TRBV10-3 and TRBJ1-2, with 10 bases lining up with TRBD1. V lost 4 bases and J lost 0; bases outside the gene matches: 5. The CDR3 loop spans 16 amino acids. From germline, CDR1 is ENHRY and CDR2 SYGVKD. In nucleotides, the CDR3 is TGTGCCATCAGTGTAGACAGGGGGCCCGCTAACTATGGCTACACCTTC. This codes for CAISVDRGPANYGYTF.

The V and J genes are TRBV6-6 and TRBJ2-7; 10 bases match TRBD2. The CDR3 extends over 15 amino acids. CDR1 is MNHNY and CDR2 is SVGAGI in the germline V gene (reference sequence). Germline trimming cut 7 bases from V and 1 base from J; bases unmatched to any gene: 7. Here the CDR3 reads CASNPAGGDSYEQYF. The CDR3 bases are TGTGCCAGCAATCCAGCGGGAGGGGATTCCTACGAGCAGTACTTC.